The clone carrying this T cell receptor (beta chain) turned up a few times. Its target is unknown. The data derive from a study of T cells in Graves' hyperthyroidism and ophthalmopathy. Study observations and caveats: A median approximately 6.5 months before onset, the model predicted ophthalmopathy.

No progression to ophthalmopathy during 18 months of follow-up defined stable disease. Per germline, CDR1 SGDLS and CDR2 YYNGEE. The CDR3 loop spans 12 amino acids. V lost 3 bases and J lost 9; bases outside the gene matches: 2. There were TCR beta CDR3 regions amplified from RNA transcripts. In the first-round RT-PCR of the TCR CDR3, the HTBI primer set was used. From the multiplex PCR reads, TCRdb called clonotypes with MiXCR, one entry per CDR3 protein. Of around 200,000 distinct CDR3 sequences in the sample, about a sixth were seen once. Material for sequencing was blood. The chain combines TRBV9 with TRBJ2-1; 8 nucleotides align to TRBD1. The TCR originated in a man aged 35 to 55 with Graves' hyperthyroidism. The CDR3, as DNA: TGTGCCAGCAGCGGTACAGGGGGTGAGCAGTTCTTC. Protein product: CASSGTGGEQFF.